Shown below are 20 T cell receptor beta chains from a single sample sequenced in a study of radiation and T cells in renal cell carcinoma. Specified time point: blood 2 weeks post-SBRT. Treatment specified: 15 Gy SBRT to primary tumor, nephrectomy 4 weeks later. Here immunoSEQ multiplex PCR was the method, and the copy in TCRdb shows in-frame clones only, minus some. The data contain more than 150,000 clones, roughly 87% of them seen just once; the ten biggest clones take up over 10%. Sequenced here: blood, sampled from a patient whose treatment included radiotherapy and nephrectomy. These receptors came from a woman aged 45-60 years with renal cell carcinoma.

This chain connects TRBV4-1 to TRBJ1-4, with 10 nucleotides matching TRBD1. Germline-derived CDR1 and CDR2 are MGHRA and YSYEKL. The CDR3 is 17 amino acids. V was clipped by 4 bases and J by 3 bases; unmatched bases: 8. The CDR3: CASSLSGQGRSNEKLFF. The CDR3 nucleotides are TGCGCCAGCAGCCTTTCGGGACAGGGGCGATCTAATGAAAAACTGTTTTTT.

The V gene is TRBV9, the J gene TRBJ2-3; D is unresolved. Germline assignment: CDR1 SGDLS and CDR2 YYNGEE. This CDR3 has 13 residues. The V and J ends lost 2 bases and 3 bases respectively, with 7 bases between them. CDR3 protein: CASSVRSTDTQYF. The DNA for the CDR3 is TGTGCCAGCAGCGTCCGATCGACAGATACGCAGTATTTT.

This chain links TRBV7-8 with TRBJ2-7; 11 positions agree with TRBD2. Germline V gene data show CDR1 as SGHVS and CDR2 as FQNEAQ. V was clipped by 5 bases and J by 7 bases; unmatched bases: 13. The CDR3 spans 16 residues. CDR3 sequence (DNA): TGTGCCAGCAGCCTAAATTTAGCGGGGGGGCAATATGAGCAGTACTTC. This codes for CASSLNLAGGQYEQYF.

The chain joins TRBV4-1 to TRBJ2-5, with D perhaps assigned TRBD1 or TRBD2 (6 bases each). This CDR3 is built from 15 residues. Trimming took 1 base from V and 4 from J, leaving 13 bases between them. The germline V gene has CDR1 MGHRA and CDR2 YSYEKL. The CDR3 spells CASSQVARGGETQYF. The CDR3 DNA follows: TGCGCCAGCAGCCAAGTAGCCAGGGGAGGAGAGACCCAGTACTTC.

This clone appeared once. V usage is TRBV29-1 and J usage is TRBJ2-1; no definite D call. CDR3 length: 11 residues. Germline V gives CDR1 SQVTM, CDR2 ANQGSEA. V lost 3 bases and J lost 5, with 5 bases in between. In DNA form, the CDR3 reads TGCAGCGTTGAGCCAAACAATGAGCAGTTCTTC. Protein product: CSVEPNNEQFF.

The chain joins TRBV5-1 to TRBJ2-3, with D tentatively TRBD1 (5 bases). Trimming shortened V by 0 bases and J by 0 bases, and 8 bases separated the two germline ends. The germline V gene encodes CDR1 SGHRS and CDR2 YFSETQ. This CDR3 has 15 amino acids. The CDR3 DNA reads TGCGCCAGCAGCTTGGACAGGCTGAGCACAGATACGCAGTATTTT. The encoded protein is CASSLDRLSTDTQYF.

This clone was found once. The rearrangement uses TRBV4-1 and TRBJ2-7, with D possibly being TRBD2 (5 bases). With 0 bases removed from V and 4 bases from J, the gap between germline ends came to 13 bases. The germline V gene encodes CDR1 MGHRA and CDR2 YSYEKL. CDR3 length: 15 amino acids. CDR3 nucleotides: TGCGCCAGCAGCCAAGAACGGGGTGGACCTTACGAGCAGTACTTC. Amino acids: CASSQERGGPYEQYF.

The chain links TRBV4-1 to TRBJ2-5; tentatively, D is TRBD2 (5 bases). Germline assignment: CDR1 MGHRA and CDR2 YSYEKL. V was trimmed by 1 base and J by 5 bases, leaving 14 bases between them. The CDR3 loop spans 15 amino acids. The CDR3 region has the DNA TGCGCCAGCAGCCAAGGCGAACAGCGGCGGGAGACCCAGTACTTC. Translating it yields CASSQGEQRRETQYF.

Comment on this clone: The sample holds other DNA sequences that translate to the same CDR3. The chain employs TRBV18 and TRBJ1-2; TRBD1 aligns across 10 bases. Germline lookup yields CDR1 KGHSH and CDR2 LQKENI. Germline trimming cut 3 bases from V and 6 bases from J; bases unmatched to any gene: 4. The CDR3 totals 14 residues. In DNA form, the CDR3 reads TGTGCCAGCTCACCGGGGACAGGGGAGGATGGCTACACCTTC. Translated: CASSPGTGEDGYTF.

This chain uses TRBV21-1 with TRBJ2-7; the table's D call TRBD1 went unverified against the DNA. TRBV21-1 is deemed a pseudogene. The CDR3 extends over 16 amino acids. CDR3 DNA sequence: TGTGCCAGCAGCAATGAGAACAGGACCAATTCCTACGAGCAGTACTTC. This gives the protein CASSNENRTNSYEQYF.

CDR3 protein: CASRATTEQPQHF. The CDR3 coding sequence is TGTGCCAGCAGGGCAACTACAGAGCAGCCCCAGCATTTT. The chain links TRBV2 to TRBJ1-5; D ambiguous. This CDR3 is 13 amino acids long. Germline V gene lookup returns CDR1 SNHLY and CDR2 FYNNEI. V lost 6 bases, J lost 7 bases, and 13 bases lay in between.

J is TRBJ1-5 and V is TRBV28; D remains unclear. Germline V CDR1 and CDR2: MDHEN, SYDVKM. The V gene lost 7 bases and the J gene lost 0 bases, with 10 bases spanning the gap. CDR3 length: 14 residues. CDR3 sequence: CASKEYYSNQPQHF. Here the CDR3 DNA reads TGTGCCAGCAAAGAGTACTATAGCAATCAGCCCCAGCATTTT.

The chain recombines TRBV6-1 with TRBJ2-7; no firm D call. V gave up 10 bases and J gave up 2 bases, with 15 bases separating them. Germline CDR1 is MNHNS and CDR2 is SASEGT. The CDR3 contains 13 residues. The CDR3 spells CATPATATYEQYF. The DNA for the CDR3 is TGTGCCACCCCAGCGACGGCAACCTACGAGCAGTACTTC.

V is TRBV21-1 and J is TRBJ1-2. TRBV21-1 is annotated as a pseudogene. The CDR3 loop spans 15 amino acids. The CDR3 sequence is CASSNAVGRNYGYTF. CDR3 sequence (DNA): TGTGCCAGCAGCAACGCCGTAGGGAGAAACTATGGCTACACCTTC.

V gene TRBV25-1 combines with J gene TRBJ1-2; no clear D. V was clipped by 3 bases and J by 2 bases, with 10 bases between them. This CDR3 spans 14 amino acids. Germline lookup yields CDR1 MGHDK and CDR2 SYGVNS. The CDR3 reads CASSDFPLNYGYTF. CDR3 nucleotides: TGTGCCAGCAGTGATTTCCCTTTAAACTATGGCTACACCTTC.

The chain employs TRBV4-2 and TRBJ2-7; D might be TRBD2 (6 bases). V lost 0 bases and J 0 bases, leaving 21 bases between the germline ends. This CDR3 contains 19 residues. CDR1 and CDR2 from the germline V gene are LGHNA and YNFKEQ. The CDR3: CASSQDNTQRGVSSYEQYF. DNA of the CDR3: TGTGCCAGCAGCCAAGATAATACCCAACGCGGGGTAAGCTCCTACGAGCAGTACTTC.

Here the CDR3 reads CASRGQGDSYEQYF. In DNA, the CDR3 is TGTGCCAGCAGGGGACAGGGGGACTCCTACGAGCAGTACTTC. The chain joins TRBV6-6 to TRBJ2-7; 11 nucleotides align to TRBD1. CDR1 is MNHNY, CDR2 SVGAGI, per germline (reference sequence). Trimming at V came to 6 bases and at J to 0 bases, leaving 1 base not matched to a gene. CDR3 size: 14 residues.

The table lists this clone with a count of one. J is TRBJ2-1 and V is TRBV5-8; D remains ambiguous. The CDR3 runs to 15 residues. The V end lost 2 bases, the J end lost 0 bases, and 9 bases lay between the germline ends. Germline V gives CDR1 SGHTS, CDR2 YDEGEE. The CDR3 loop reads CASSFQASSYNEQFF. In nucleotides, the CDR3 is TGTGCCAGCAGCTTTCAAGCCAGCTCCTACAATGAGCAGTTCTTC.

The chain is built from TRBV5-6 and TRBJ2-5, with 9 positions matching TRBD2. CDR1 and CDR2 (germline): SGHDT, YYEEEE. CDR3 size: 16 residues. Germline trimming cut 4 bases from V and 1 base from J; bases unmatched to any gene: 8. CDR3 in DNA: TGTGCCAGCAGCGCAAAACCGGGACTAGCCCAAGAGACCCAGTACTTC. It translates to CASSAKPGLAQETQYF.

The V call is TRBV19, the J call TRBJ2-1; TRBD2 matches 8 bases. Trimming cost V 2 bases and J 6 bases; bases outside gene matches: 6. CDR3 size: 15 residues. Germline V gene data show CDR1 as LNHDA and CDR2 as SQIVND (reference sequence). CDR3: CASSISSGGPNEQFF. DNA of the CDR3: TGTGCCAGTAGTATATCTTCGGGGGGGCCCAATGAGCAGTTCTTC.